This T cell receptor (beta chain) emerged from a study of blood T cell repertoires in COVID-19. Turning to the study itself: Collection of acute and convalescent COVID-19 samples took place in the United States, Italy and Spain.

The CDR3 loop spans 13 amino acids. V shed 6 bases and J shed 0 bases, with 6 bases lying between them. Looked up from germline, CDR1 is MNHEY and CDR2 is SVGAGI. Sequencing was performed with immunoSEQ multiplex PCR; in TCRdb, only in-frame clones are kept and a portion is missing. Of over 400,000 clones in the sample, roughly 89% are singletons; the top ten hold over 1.1%. A word on this clone: Other DNA sequences within the sample encode an identical CDR3.

J is TRBJ1-3 and V is TRBV6-5; the D is unclear. The receptor was derived from a woman in her twenties or thirties with active or convalescent COVID-19. The specimen was peripheral blood. Here the CDR3 DNA reads TGTGCCAGCAGACAGAGCTCTGGAAACACCATATATTTT. This translates into CASRQSSGNTIYF.